The clone carrying this T cell receptor (beta chain) was recorded only once. The sample originates from a study of cytomegalovirus exposure and HLA in healthy donors. CDR3 length equals 13 residues. Germline CDR1 and CDR2: SGHAT and FQNNGV. The V end was cut by 2 bases, the J end by 6 bases, with 8 bases between. The study ran its PCR with 60 Vbeta and 13 Jbeta primers. Produced via immunoSEQ multiplex PCR; TCRdb's table is partial and in-frame only. This table has about 130,000 clones, about three quarters appearing once. The TCR originated in a woman in her thirties in good health and CMV-seronegative. Sequenced sample: PBMCs. The chain uses TRBV11-2 and TRBJ1-5; D gene uncertain. In DNA, the CDR3 is TGTGCCAGCAGCTTACAGCACAGTCAGCCCCAGCATTTT. It codes for CASSLQHSQPQHF. Combining the CDR3 with reference TRBV11-2 and TRBJ1-5 gives the whole variable domain EAGVAQSPRYKIIEKRQSVAFWCNPISGHATLYWYQQILGQGPKLLIQFQNNGVVDDSQLPKDRFSAERLKGVDSTLKIQPAKLEDSAVYLCASSLQHSQPQHFGDGTRLSIL.